Below, 30 T cell receptor beta chains from the same sample are listed, as sequenced in a study of cytomegalovirus exposure and HLA in healthy donors. With 60 Vbeta and 13 Jbeta primers, the PCR was carried out. TCRdb keeps only in-frame clones here, not all; method: immunoSEQ multiplex PCR. The table records some 130,000 clones, 75% to 80% of them present only once. The sequencing sample was made of PBMCs. Receptors were obtained from a woman in her sixties in good health and CMV-seronegative.

This sequence joins TRBV25-1 and TRBJ1-1; D is unclear. The germline gives CDR1 MGHDK, CDR2 SYGVNS. The length of the CDR3 is 14 residues. With 4 bases removed from V and 4 bases from J, the gap between germline ends came to 13 bases. The CDR3 loop reads CASSAWQEGTEAFF. The CDR3 nucleotides are TGTGCCAGCAGTGCCTGGCAGGAGGGCACTGAAGCTTTCTTT. Full variable domain (missing parts from reference TRBV25-1 and TRBJ1-1): EADIYQTPRYLVIGTGKKITLECSQTMGHDKMYWYQQDPGMELHLIHYSYGVNSTEKGDLSSESTVSRIRTEHFPLTLESARPSHTSQYLCASSAWQEGTEAFFGQGTRLTVV.

The J gene is TRBJ2-7, the V gene TRBV6-1, with D maybe TRBD2 (6 bases). V lost 5 bases, J lost 4 bases, and 9 bases lay in between. From germline, CDR1 is MNHNS and CDR2 SASEGT. This CDR3 contains 12 residues. The CDR3 here is CASSLEGYEQYF. CDR3 sequence (DNA): TGTGCCAGCAGTCTGGAGGGTTACGAGCAGTACTTC.

The chain recombines TRBV7-2 with TRBJ2-1, with a weak D call TRBD1 (5 bases). The CDR3 length is 16 residues. The V gene lost 1 base and the J gene lost 0 bases, with 10 bases spanning the gap. The germline V gene encodes CDR1 SGHTA and CDR2 FQGNSA. The CDR3 loop is CASSLGQLSSYNEQFF. Here the CDR3 DNA reads TGTGCCAGCAGCTTAGGACAGCTTAGCTCCTACAATGAGCAGTTCTTC.

Only one count was recorded for this clone. The chain uses TRBV19 and TRBJ2-7; TRBD2 matches at 13 bases. CDR3 length equals 18 residues. Per germline, CDR1 LNHDA and CDR2 SQIVND (reference sequence). The V gene end was trimmed by 4 bases and the J gene end by 1 base; junction bases not matched to a gene: 10. The CDR3 protein is CASSTRLAGGLMSYEQYF. CDR3 coding DNA: TGTGCCAGTAGTACTAGACTAGCGGGAGGTTTGATGTCCTACGAGCAGTACTTC.

This sequence joins TRBV18 and TRBJ2-1; 7 bases match TRBD1. After removal of 6 bases from V and 5 bases from J, the junction contained 10 bases not matched to a gene. The CDR3 is 15 residues long. CDR1 KGHSH and CDR2 LQKENI come from the germline V gene. The CDR3 reads CASSPNRDSNNEQFF. CDR3 DNA: TGTGCCAGCTCCCCTAACCGGGACAGTAACAATGAGCAGTTCTTC.

CDR3 in amino acids: CASSFGNWRGQTYEQYF. In DNA, the CDR3 is TGTGCCAGCAGCTTTGGAAACTGGCGGGGGCAAACCTACGAGCAGTACTTC. J is TRBJ2-7 and V is TRBV7-9, with a weak D call TRBD2 (7 bases). Trimming left V 3 bases short and J 2 bases short, with 20 bases between. CDR3 size: 17 residues. Per the germline V gene, CDR1 is SEHNR and CDR2 is FQNEAQ (reference sequence).

This chain connects TRBV5-1 to TRBJ1-4; 10 nucleotides agree with TRBD1. This CDR3 has 15 residues. With V trimmed by 4 bases and J by 7 bases, 7 bases remained unmatched. The germline V gene has CDR1 SGHRS and CDR2 YFSETQ. CDR3 sequence (DNA): TGCGCCAGCAGCGCGACAGGGGGCGCGGGTGAAAAACTGTTTTTT. Its protein is CASSATGGAGEKLFF.

The chain has TRBV4-2 and TRBJ2-7; 7 bases map to TRBD1. CDR1 and CDR2 from the germline V gene are LGHNA and YNFKEQ. The CDR3 loop spans 14 amino acids. V shed 2 bases and J 9 bases; nucleotides not matched to a gene: 10. CDR3 coding DNA: TGTGCCAGCAGCCAACCCGGGACAGCGGTTAGGCAGTACTTC. Its translation: CASSQPGTAVRQYF.

The V gene is TRBV6-4, the J gene TRBJ1-1; D is possibly TRBD1 (5 bases). With 7 bases removed from V and 0 bases from J, the gap between germline ends came to 18 bases. Germline CDR1 reads MRHNA; CDR2 reads SNTAGT. The CDR3 is 16 amino acids. CDR3 sequence (DNA): TGTGCCAGCAACGGGAGGGCAGGGTCTATGAACACTGAAGCTTTCTTT. This sequence encodes CASNGRAGSMNTEAFF.

In this sample, this clone turned up a few times. The chain combines TRBV6-1 with TRBJ1-6; 7 bases agree with TRBD1. J was trimmed by 4 bases and V by 2 bases; bases with no gene match: 5. Germline V gene data show CDR1 as MNHNS and CDR2 as SASEGT. The CDR3 is 16 residues long. CDR3 nucleotide sequence: TGTGCCAGCAGTGAACCTGGGACAGAATATAATTCACCCCTCCACTTT. Amino acids: CASSEPGTEYNSPLHF.

This chain connects TRBV5-1 to TRBJ1-1; 9 bases match TRBD1. The CDR3 has 17 residues. CDR1 is SGHRS, CDR2 YFSETQ, per germline. Trimming removed 0 bases from V and 0 bases from J; junction bases left unmatched: 6. The CDR3 region is CASSLAGQGRMNTEAFF. CDR3 nucleotide sequence: TGCGCCAGCAGCTTGGCGGGACAGGGAAGAATGAACACTGAAGCTTTCTTT.

The chain joins TRBV5-6 to TRBJ2-7; TRBD2 matches 7 bases. V lost 4 bases and J lost 2; bases outside the gene matches: 6. CDR3 length: 14 amino acids. Per the germline V gene, CDR1 is SGHDT and CDR2 is YYEEEE. The CDR3 sequence is CASSLAGVTYEQYF. The DNA of the CDR3 is TGTGCCAGCAGCCTCGCGGGGGTGACCTACGAGCAGTACTTC.

The chain couples TRBV29-1 to TRBJ1-1, with D tentatively TRBD1 (5 bases). The germline V gene has CDR1 SQVTM and CDR2 ANQGSEA. With 3 bases removed from V and 6 bases from J, the gap between germline ends came to 11 bases. There are 12 residues in the CDR3. CDR3 sequence reads: CSVEGMTAEAFF. Written as DNA, the CDR3 is TGCAGCGTTGAGGGTATGACAGCTGAAGCTTTCTTT.

The chain has TRBV15 and TRBJ2-7; 9 bases align to TRBD1. The CDR3 totals 15 residues. V trimming: 0 bases; J trimming: 6 bases; junction bases outside the gene matches: 6. Germline V gene data show CDR1 as LNHNV and CDR2 as YYDKDF (reference sequence). The CDR3 nucleotides are TGTGCCACCAGCAGAGATCCGGGACAGGGTTGCGAGCAGTACTTC. It codes for CATSRDPGQGCEQYF.

This clone was observed a single time. The chain recombines TRBV6-6 with TRBJ1-1; no clear D gene. The CDR3 sequence is 14 residues long. The V gene lost 2 bases and the J gene lost 1 base, with 8 bases spanning the gap. The germline V gene has CDR1 MNHNY and CDR2 SVGAGI (reference sequence). As DNA, the CDR3 is TGTGCCAGCAGTTACGAAACTCCGAACACTGAAGCTTTCTTT. Protein product: CASSYETPNTEAFF.

This clone was seen more than once but under ten times. The J gene is TRBJ1-4, the V gene TRBV10-3; 9 nucleotides match TRBD1. The ends lost 2 bases at V and 7 bases at J; junction bases unmatched: 8. The CDR3 consists of 16 residues. Germline V gives CDR1 ENHRY, CDR2 SYGVKD. The CDR3 DNA reads TGTGCCATCAGTGAGCCGGCCGGGACAGGGAGTGAAAAACTGTTTTTT. Protein: CAISEPAGTGSEKLFF.

The chain uses TRBV4-2 and TRBJ2-2; 7 bases fit TRBD1. Per the germline V gene, CDR1 is LGHNA and CDR2 is YNFKEQ. The CDR3 covers 15 residues. V shed 2 bases, J shed 6 bases, and the junction held 6 bases outside the gene matches. Here the CDR3 reads CASSQRQGRSGELFF. CDR3 DNA: TGTGCCAGCAGCCAACGACAGGGTCGGTCCGGGGAGCTGTTTTTT.

CDR3 loop: CASTFGGSYNEQFF. CDR3 DNA: TGTGCCAGCACTTTCGGGGGATCCTACAATGAGCAGTTCTTC. The chain carries TRBV27 and TRBJ2-1; TRBD2 might be the D (6 bases). With 7 bases removed from V and 1 base from J, the gap between germline ends came to 11 bases. This CDR3 spans 14 amino acids. Germline CDR1 MNHEY, CDR2 SMNVEV (reference sequence).

The CDR3 loop is CASRGSGGSQPQHF. The CDR3 DNA follows: TGTGCCTCCAGAGGTTCAGGGGGAAGTCAGCCCCAGCATTTT. The chain carries TRBV19 and TRBJ1-5, with 7 positions matching TRBD1. The germline gives CDR1 LNHDA, CDR2 SQIVND (reference sequence). V shed 11 bases, J shed 6 bases, and the junction held 13 bases outside the gene matches. This CDR3 is 14 amino acids long.

This chain links TRBV11-2 with TRBJ2-1; 8 bases are shared with TRBD2. After removal of 5 bases from V and 4 bases from J, the junction contained 13 bases not matched to a gene. The CDR3 is made up of 17 amino acids. CDR1 is SGHAT, CDR2 FQNNGV, per germline. The CDR3 loop is CASSQGRGGNIYNEQFF. As DNA, the CDR3 is TGTGCCAGCAGCCAAGGACGGGGGGGAAACATATACAATGAGCAGTTCTTC. The complete variable domain, with remaining parts taken from reference TRBV11-2 and TRBJ2-1, reads EAGVAQSPRYKIIEKRQSVAFWCNPISGHATLYWYQQILGQGPKLLIQFQNNGVVDDSQLPKDRFSAERLKGVDSTLKIQPAKLEDSAVYLCASSQGRGGNIYNEQFFGPGTRLTVL.

V is TRBV9 and J is TRBJ1-2, with 7 nucleotides matching TRBD1. Unmatched junction bases numbered 8, after V lost 0 bases and J lost 0 bases. Germline V gives CDR1 SGDLS, CDR2 YYNGEE. The CDR3 extends over 17 amino acids. CDR3 DNA sequence: TGTGCCAGCAGCGTAGCAACAGGGGCGCTACCTAACTATGGCTACACCTTC. Its translation is CASSVATGALPNYGYTF.

This rearrangement joins TRBV19 to TRBJ2-1; TRBD2 matches at 7 bases. Germline values: CDR1 LNHDA, CDR2 SQIVND (reference sequence). CDR3 length: 13 amino acids. V trimming: 9 bases; J trimming: 0 bases; junction bases outside the gene matches: 2. The CDR3 reads CASRLASYNEQFF. The CDR3 DNA sequence: TGTGCCAGCCGACTAGCCTCCTACAATGAGCAGTTCTTC.

The V and J genes are TRBV6-1 and TRBJ2-7; TRBD1 matches at 11 bases. V lost 2 bases to trimming and J lost 1 base; unmatched junction nucleotides: 4. Germline values: CDR1 MNHNS, CDR2 SASEGT. The CDR3 is 16 residues long. CDR3 bases: TGTGCCAGCAGTGAATGGGGGACAGGGGGGTCCTACGAGCAGTACTTC. This translates into CASSEWGTGGSYEQYF.

The rearrangement links TRBV15 to TRBJ1-4; possibly TRBD1 for D (6 bases). CDR3 size: 18 residues. Deletions cut 0 bases from V and 5 bases from J, with 19 bases between. Looked up from germline, CDR1 is LNHNV and CDR2 is YYDKDF (reference sequence). CDR3 amino acids: CATSRDRPWQGRNEKLFF. The CDR3 DNA follows: TGTGCCACCAGCAGAGATAGACCCTGGCAGGGGCGGAATGAAAAACTGTTTTTT.

This chain joins TRBV19 and TRBJ2-1; TRBD1 aligns across 7 bases. The germline CDR1 and CDR2 sequences are LNHDA and SQIVND (reference sequence). The V and J ends lost 4 bases and 6 bases, in that order; junction bases with no gene match: 6. This CDR3 has 14 amino acids. The CDR3 here is CASSTRTGPNEQFF. CDR3 DNA: TGTGCCAGTAGTACCCGGACAGGTCCCAATGAGCAGTTCTTC.

The rearrangement links TRBV19 to TRBJ2-1; 7 bases map to TRBD1. Germline CDR1 LNHDA, CDR2 SQIVND (reference sequence). The length of the CDR3 is 18 residues. V shed 3 bases and J 0 bases; nucleotides not matched to a gene: 11. CDR3 bases: TGTGCCAGTAGTATTAGTCAGGGGGACACCTACTCCTACAATGAGCAGTTCTTC. It codes for CASSISQGDTYSYNEQFF.

V usage is TRBV29-1 and J usage is TRBJ2-7; TRBD1 aligns across 7 bases. V trimming: 7 bases; J trimming: 0 bases; junction bases outside the gene matches: 6. Germline lookup yields CDR1 SQVTM and CDR2 ANQGSEA. This CDR3 region has 13 residues. For the CDR3, the DNA is TGCAGCGCTCGACAGGGCTTCTCCTACGAGCAGTACTTC. Protein product: CSARQGFSYEQYF.

The chain carries TRBV27 and TRBJ2-3, with TRBD2 matching over 7 bases. The CDR3 has 16 amino acids. Unmatched junction bases numbered 13, after V lost 3 bases and J lost 7 bases. Germline CDR1 and CDR2: MNHEY and SMNVEV (reference sequence). DNA of the CDR3: TGTGCCAGCAGTTTTCGCGGGACCCCGGGGGGATATACGCAGTATTTT. Translating it yields CASSFRGTPGGYTQYF.

The V and J genes are TRBV19 and TRBJ2-1, with TRBD1 identical over 12 bases. The germline gives CDR1 LNHDA, CDR2 SQIVND (reference sequence). Losses at the gene ends were 10 bases for V and 8 bases for J; bases not matched to a gene: 18. CDR3 length: 17 residues. This CDR3 reads CATTVKTGTGGRDEQFF. CDR3 coding DNA: TGTGCCACCACGGTCAAGACCGGGACAGGGGGCAGGGATGAGCAGTTCTTC.

The V gene is TRBV6-1, the J gene TRBJ1-5; 7 bases agree with TRBD1. J was trimmed by 1 base and V by 6 bases; bases with no gene match: 6. Germline lookup yields CDR1 MNHNS and CDR2 SASEGT. The CDR3 spans 15 residues. CDR3 sequence: CASRRQGTSNQPQHF. In nucleotides, the CDR3 is TGTGCCAGCAGACGACAGGGTACAAGCAATCAGCCCCAGCATTTT.